This entry lists 17 T cell receptor beta chains sequenced from one sample in a study of blood T cell repertoires in COVID-19 (dated by TCRdb to the early 2020s). The library came from the immunoSEQ multiplex PCR assay. Imported from immuneACCESS, the table was reduced by TCRdb to in-frame sequences with V and J called. These copies leave out some clones; in studies compared against another copy, an unresolved V gene accounts for under half, and the cause of the remainder is not known. Across this sample there are about 76,000 clones, with roughly 90% seen only once. The ten largest clones take up 8% to 10% of the sample. The sample consisted of peripheral blood. Every receptor here comes from a human donor in a cohort sampled during active COVID-19.

This sequence joins TRBV6-5 and TRBJ2-7, with D possibly being TRBD2 (5 bases). The CDR3 consists of 13 residues. Trimming stripped 5 bases from V and 0 bases from J, with 8 bases between. The germline V gene encodes CDR1 MNHEY and CDR2 SVGAGI. The CDR3 nucleotides read TGTGCCAGCAGTCGGGGTCCCTCCTACGAGCAGTACTTC. It translates to CASSRGPSYEQYF.

The chain recombines TRBV19 with TRBJ1-1, with 11 bases fitting TRBD1. Unmatched junction bases numbered 5, after V lost 3 bases and J lost 5 bases. Germline CDR1 and CDR2: LNHDA and SQIVND (reference sequence). The CDR3 is 15 amino acids. The CDR3 protein is CASSIGQGAETEAFF. The DNA for the CDR3 is TGTGCCAGTAGTATCGGACAGGGGGCGGAAACTGAAGCTTTCTTT.

The chain links TRBV20-1 to TRBJ1-2; the D gene is possibly TRBD1 (5 bases). The CDR3 runs to 13 residues. V was cut by 3 bases and J by 2 bases, with 10 bases left in between. The germline gives CDR1 DFQATT, CDR2 SNEGSKA (reference sequence). This CDR3 reads CSASWGGNYGYTF. The CDR3 DNA reads as TGCAGTGCTAGTTGGGGGGGAAACTATGGCTACACCTTC.

This clone was picked up one time. The chain is built from TRBV9 and TRBJ2-1, with 8 bases matching TRBD2. Unmatched junction bases numbered 11, after V lost 3 bases and J lost 6 bases. The CDR3 covers 16 residues. Germline CDR1 reads SGDLS; CDR2 reads YYNGEE. The CDR3 loop is CASSAGTRSVRNEQFF. CDR3 DNA sequence: TGTGCCAGCAGCGCCGGGACTAGATCAGTCCGCAATGAGCAGTTCTTC.

The CDR3 is CSANSGRPQYF. CDR3 DNA sequence: TGCAGTGCAAATAGCGGGAGACCGCAGTATTTT. J is TRBJ2-3 and V is TRBV20-1; 9 bases match TRBD2. Germline trimming cut 6 bases from V and 10 bases from J; bases unmatched to any gene: 5. The CDR3 spans 11 residues. Looked up from germline, CDR1 is DFQATT and CDR2 is SNEGSKA (reference sequence).

The CDR3 region is CASRTGTGLPNEQYF. The CDR3 DNA sequence: TGTGCCAGCAGGACCGGGACAGGGCTCCCTAACGAGCAGTACTTC. This chain connects TRBV28 to TRBJ2-7, with 9 bases that match TRBD1. The CDR3 contains 15 residues. Trimming at V came to 6 bases and at J to 5 bases, leaving 11 bases not matched to a gene. CDR1 is MDHEN and CDR2 is SYDVKM in the germline V gene.

The chain couples TRBV28 to TRBJ2-1; D is perhaps TRBD2 (6 bases). The germline V and J ends were trimmed by 6 bases and 10 bases, with 10 bases remaining between them. Germline CDR1 reads MDHEN; CDR2 reads SYDVKM. This CDR3 comprises 11 residues. CDR3 nucleotides: TGTGCCAGCAGCCGGAGGGGAGAGCAGTTCTTC. Residues: CASSRRGEQFF.

The V and J genes are TRBV27 and TRBJ2-1; D is possibly TRBD2 (7 bases). Trimming shortened V by 5 bases and J by 10 bases, and 27 bases separated the two germline ends. Germline-derived CDR1 and CDR2 are MNHEY and SMNVEV (reference sequence). CDR3 length: 17 residues. The CDR3 coding sequence is TGTGCCAGCAGTCGCCCCTGGACGGAGCGGGACAAGGGCGAGCAGTTCTTC. Its protein is CASSRPWTERDKGEQFF.

J is TRBJ1-2 and V is TRBV7-8; possible D gene TRBD1, 5 bases. There are 16 residues in the CDR3. V was pared by 1 base and J by 4 bases, with 16 bases between. The V gene's germline CDR1 is SGHVS and CDR2 FQNEAQ. CDR3 nucleotide sequence: TGTGCCAGCAGCTTAGATTTCGGGGGATCGGCCTATGGCTACACCTTC. Protein sequence: CASSLDFGGSAYGYTF.

The CDR3 region is CASSQKPGLAANEQFF. CDR3 nucleotides: TGCGCCAGCAGCCAGAAACCGGGACTAGCGGCCAATGAGCAGTTCTTC. This chain connects TRBV4-1 to TRBJ2-1, with 11 nucleotides matching TRBD2. The J segment lost 6 bases and the V segment lost 3 bases, leaving 7 bases of the junction unmatched. CDR1 and CDR2 (germline): MGHRA, YSYEKL. The CDR3 totals 16 residues.

The chain has TRBV7-2 and TRBJ2-1; 15 positions agree with TRBD2. This CDR3 has 15 amino acids. CDR1 and CDR2 from the germline V gene are SGHTA and FQGNSA. V lost 2 bases to trimming and J lost 10 bases; unmatched junction nucleotides: 3. The CDR3 DNA reads TGTGCCAGCAGCTTAAGGACTAGCGGGAGGGAAGAGCAGTTCTTC. Amino acid sequence: CASSLRTSGREEQFF.

This sequence joins TRBV5-1 and TRBJ2-5, with TRBD2 identical over 14 bases. V shed 4 bases and J 4 bases; nucleotides not matched to a gene: 3. Germline V lookup: CDR1 SGHRS, CDR2 YFSETQ. CDR3 size: 15 residues. CDR3 sequence: CASSTGLAGGETQYF. Written as DNA, the CDR3 is TGCGCCAGCAGCACTGGACTAGCGGGAGGAGAGACCCAGTACTTC.

The chain recombines TRBV27 with TRBJ2-2, with 8 bases matching TRBD1. CDR3 length: 14 amino acids. Unmatched junction bases numbered 6, after V lost 7 bases and J lost 5 bases. Per the germline V gene, CDR1 is MNHEY and CDR2 is SMNVEV (reference sequence). Here the CDR3 DNA reads TGTGCCAGCACTGGACAGGGAACTACCGGGGAGCTGTTTTTT. Its translation is CASTGQGTTGELFF.

This clone appeared once. The chain employs TRBV7-2 and TRBJ1-1; TRBD1 aligns across 10 bases. There are 13 residues in the CDR3. CDR1 is SGHTA and CDR2 is FQGNSA in the germline V gene. With V trimmed by 6 bases and J by 6 bases, 4 bases remained unmatched. The CDR3 DNA follows: TGTGCCAGCAGAACAGGGACAGGGGCTGAAGCTTTCTTT. It is translated as CASRTGTGAEAFF. Together with reference TRBV7-2 and TRBJ1-1, the CDR3 gives the full variable domain: GAGVSQSPSNKVTEKGKDVELRCDPISGHTALYWYRQSLGQGLEFLIYFQGNSAPDKSGLPSDRFSAERTGGSVSTLTIQRTQQEDSAVYLCASRTGTGAEAFFGQGTRLTVV.

Written as DNA, the CDR3 is TGCGCCAGCAGCCAAAGGCCCGGGACTCGTAATGAGCAGTTCTTC. Encoded protein: CASSQRPGTRNEQFF. V usage is TRBV4-3 and J usage is TRBJ2-1; D might be TRBD2 (6 bases). The CDR3 runs to 15 residues. Germline values: CDR1 LGHNA, CDR2 YSLEER. The ends were cut back, 2 bases at V and 7 bases at J, with 15 bases in the middle.

DNA for the CDR3: TGTGCCAGCAGCTTGGTCGGCAGGGCTAATGAAAAACTGTTTTTT. Translated: CASSLVGRANEKLFF. The rearrangement uses TRBV5-6 and TRBJ1-4, with D perhaps matching TRBD1 (5 bases). Per germline, CDR1 SGHDT and CDR2 YYEEEE. The CDR3 extends over 15 amino acids. Trimming left V 0 bases short and J 3 bases short, with 9 bases between.

The chain carries TRBV7-8 and TRBJ1-2; 7 nucleotides agree with TRBD1. Trimming at V came to 5 bases and at J to 4 bases, leaving 10 bases not matched to a gene. This CDR3 contains 15 residues. In germline, CDR1 is SGHVS, CDR2 FQNEAQ. Written as DNA, the CDR3 is TGTGCCAGCAGCAGGAGGACAGGTCCCCTCTATGGCTACACCTTC. Its protein is CASSRRTGPLYGYTF.